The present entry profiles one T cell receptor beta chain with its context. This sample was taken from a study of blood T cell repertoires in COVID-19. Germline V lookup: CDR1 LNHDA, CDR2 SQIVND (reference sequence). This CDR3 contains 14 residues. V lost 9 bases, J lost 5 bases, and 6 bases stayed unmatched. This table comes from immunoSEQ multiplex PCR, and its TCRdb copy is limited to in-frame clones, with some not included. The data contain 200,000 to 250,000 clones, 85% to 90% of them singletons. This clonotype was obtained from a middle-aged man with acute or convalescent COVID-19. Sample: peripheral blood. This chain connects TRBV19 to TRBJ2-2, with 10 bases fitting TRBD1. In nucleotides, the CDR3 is TGTGCCAGCCGGGGACAGGGGAATACCGGGGAGCTGTTTTTT. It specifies CASRGQGNTGELFF.